This is a list of T cell receptor beta chains from one sample in a study of shared clonotypes between healthy human individuals. The method was immunoSEQ multiplex PCR; TCRdb's version includes in-frame clones alone and lacks a portion of them. The table has 2 million to 2.5 million clones, about 92% seen once. The sequencing sample was made of naive CD4+ T cells from PBMCs. Source of these receptors: a man between 18 and 29 years old in good health. Some clones in this sample may be carry-over from other donors' samples. CDR3s include the opening cysteine and the closing phenylalanine or tryptophan. D genes are given only for firm matches. Expanded clones get a size class; other rows say once, few or many, or leave the size out.

j_gene	v_gene	abundance	d_gene	CDR3aa	CDR3nt
TRBJ2-1	TRBV18	-	TRBD1	CASSPGQNYEQFF	TGTGCCAGCTCACCGGGACAGAACTATGAGCAGTTCTTC
TRBJ2-1	TRBV15	-	-	CATSRGSSYNEQFF	TGTGCCACCAGCCGTGGGTCCTCCTACAATGAGCAGTTCTTC
TRBJ2-1	TRBV10-1	-	-	CASKLERCLSYNEQFF	TGCGCCAGCAAGCTGGAGCGGTGCCTATCCTACAATGAGCAGTTCTTC
TRBJ1-5	TRBV7-2	-	-	CASSRGTQSNQPQHF	TGTGCCAGCAGCCGCGGGACACAAAGCAATCAGCCCCAGCATTTT
TRBJ2-7	TRBV4-1	-	-	CASSRTSGAYEQYF	TGCGCCAGCAGCCGAACAAGTGGGGCATACGAGCAGTACTTC
TRBJ2-5	TRBV7-2	-	TRBD1	CASSTRTGWETQYF	TGTGCCAGCAGCACACGGACAGGGTGGGAGACCCAGTACTTC
TRBJ1-5	TRBV7-9	-	-	CASSWGLRASNQPQHF	TGTGCCAGCAGCTGGGGTCTCAGGGCAAGCAATCAGCCCCAGCATTTT
TRBJ2-1	TRBV11-3	-	TRBD1	CASSRTGKYNEQFF	TGTGCCAGCAGCCGGACAGGAAAATACAATGAGCAGTTCTTC
TRBJ1-5	TRBV10-1	-	-	CASSEPDHRELRNQPQHF	TGCGCCAGCAGTGAGCCGGACCACCGAGAGCTACGCAATCAGCCCCAGCATTTT
TRBJ2-7	TRBV6-5	-	-	CASSRDIYSYEQYF	TGTGCCAGCAGCCGGGACATATACTCCTACGAGCAGTACTTC
TRBJ2-3	TRBV28	-	-	CASSWSYRTTGDDTQYF	TGTGCCAGCAGTTGGTCCTACAGAACTACCGGGGACGATACGCAGTATTTT
TRBJ1-2	TRBV2	-	-	CASSELSPGYGYTF	TGTGCCAGCAGTGAACTGTCTCCGGGGTATGGCTACACCTTC
TRBJ1-1	TRBV28	-	-	CASTKVNTEAFF	TGTGCCAGCACCAAGGTCAACACTGAAGCTTTCTTT
TRBJ1-1	TRBV5-1	-	-	CASSLFPSVMGGMNTEAFF	TGCGCCAGCAGCTTGTTCCCGTCGGTGATGGGGGGGATGAACACTGAAGCTTTCTTT
TRBJ1-1	TRBV28	-	-	CASSLGLNTEAFF	TGTGCCAGCAGTTTAGGGCTGAACACTGAAGCTTTCTTT
TRBJ1-5	TRBV6-5	-	-	CASRRQRYNQPQHF	TGTGCCAGCAGGAGACAGCGTTACAATCAGCCCCAGCATTTT
TRBJ2-2	TRBV7-2	-	TRBD1	CASSTQGVTGELFF	TGTGCCAGCAGCACACAGGGGGTCACCGGGGAGCTGTTTTTT
TRBJ1-2	TRBV5-1	once	TRBD1	CASSLGQGAGYTF	TGCGCCAGCAGCTTGGGACAGGGGGCAGGCTACACCTTC
TRBJ1-1	TRBV7-2	-	-	CASSPRDFSTEAFF	TGTGCCAGCAGCCCCCGGGACTTCTCGACTGAAGCTTTCTTT
TRBJ2-1	TRBV28	-	-	CASRGGFEQFF	TGTGCCAGCAGGGGGGGCTTTGAGCAGTTCTTC
TRBJ2-7	TRBV21-1	-	-	CASSKALPSGLAEIYEQYF	TGTGCCAGCAGCAAAGCGCTTCCATCCGGACTAGCGGAGATCTACGAGCAGTACTTC
TRBJ2-3	TRBV7-9	-	TRBD2	CASSLRGAGGGTDTQYF	TGTGCCAGCAGCTTACGTGGAGCGGGAGGTGGCACAGATACGCAGTATTTT
TRBJ2-7	TRBV25-1	-	-	CASSENIYEQYF	TGTGCCAGCAGTGAAAACATCTACGAGCAGTACTTC
TRBJ1-2	TRBV29-1	-	-	CSVEEGGSYGYTF	TGCAGCGTTGAAGAGGGGGGTTCCTATGGCTACACCTTC
TRBJ2-3	TRBV2	-	TRBD2	CASSPGTSGRATDTQYF	TGTGCCAGCAGTCCCGGGACTAGCGGGAGGGCCACAGATACGCAGTATTTT
TRBJ2-4	TRBV30	-	TRBD1	CAWGGQGKGIQYF	TGTGCCTGGGGGGGACAGGGGAAGGGCATTCAGTACTTC
TRBJ1-1	TRBV28	-	-	CASSPRGVGTEAFF	TGTGCCAGCAGCCCCAGGGGCGTAGGGACTGAAGCTTTCTTT
TRBJ1-1	TRBV7-8	-	-	CATQTGPMNTEAFF	TGTGCCACCCAAACAGGGCCTATGAACACTGAAGCTTTCTTT
TRBJ2-1	TRBV11-2	-	-	CASSTYNEQFF	TGTGCCAGCAGCACTTACAATGAGCAGTTCTTC
TRBJ1-4	TRBV27	-	-	CASSLWGPNEKLFF	TGTGCCAGCAGTTTGTGGGGGCCTAATGAAAAACTGTTTTTT
TRBJ1-2	TRBV28	-	-	CASRLGGRGYTF	TGTGCCAGCCGCCTCGGGGGGAGAGGCTACACCTTC
TRBJ2-3	TRBV21-1	-	-	CASSNRGCTSTDTQYF	TGTGCCAGCAGCAATAGGGGATGCACTAGCACAGATACGCAGTATTTT
TRBJ1-5	TRBV19	-	-	CASSPRAGGGGQPQHF	TGTGCCAGTAGTCCCCGTGCGGGGGGCGGAGGCCAGCCCCAGCATTTT
TRBJ1-2	TRBV6-1	-	-	CASSEAANGYYGYTF	TGTGCCAGCAGTGAAGCCGCGAACGGGTACTATGGCTACACCTTC
TRBJ1-5	TRBV21-1	once	-	CASSKETRGCQPQHF	TGTGCCAGCAGCAAGGAGACCAGGGGCTGTCAGCCCCAGCATTTT
TRBJ2-1	TRBV9	-	-	CASSVSEYNEQFF	TGTGCCAGCAGCGTATCGGAGTACAATGAGCAGTTCTTC
TRBJ1-2	TRBV19	-	-	CASSTTSRSYGYTF	TGTGCCAGTAGTACCACCAGCCGGAGCTATGGCTACACCTTC
TRBJ1-5	TRBV7-2	-	TRBD1	CASSLGFNTGTGNQPQHF	TGTGCCAGCAGCTTAGGGTTTAATACCGGGACAGGCAATCAGCCCCAGCATTTT
TRBJ2-3	TRBV5-4	-	TRBD2	CASSLTSGSTDTQYF	TGTGCCAGCAGCTTGACTAGCGGATCAACAGATACGCAGTATTTT
TRBJ2-3	TRBV19	-	-	CASSRAGGTDTQYF	TGTGCCAGTAGTAGGGCAGGAGGCACAGATACGCAGTATTTT
TRBJ2-2	TRBV4-2	once	TRBD2	CASSQGLAGGTTGELFF	TGTGCCAGCAGCCAGGGACTAGCGGGAGGAACGACCGGGGAGCTGTTTTTT
TRBJ1-5	TRBV27	-	-	CASSSYPATGGGHNQPQHF	TGTGCCAGCAGTTCATACCCAGCGACAGGAGGAGGCCACAATCAGCCCCAGCATTTT
TRBJ1-5	TRBV5-8	few	-	CASSLVLASGATKSF	TGTGCCAGCAGCTTGGTCCTTGCCAGCGGGGCCACCAAGAGTTTT
TRBJ2-4	TRBV18	-	-	CASSPLEGAAKNIQYF	TGTGCCAGCTCACCCCTGGAGGGGGCGGCCAAAAACATTCAGTACTTC
TRBJ2-3	TRBV7-3	once	TRBD1	CASSVTGGGDTQYF	TGTGCCAGCAGCGTGACAGGGGGAGGAGATACGCAGTATTTT
TRBJ2-1	TRBV9	-	TRBD2	CASSGSGGRTYNEQFF	TGTGCCAGCAGCGGATCGGGGGGGCGCACCTACAATGAGCAGTTCTTC
TRBJ1-4	TRBV5-1	-	-	CASSSNDGGEKLFF	TGCGCCAGCAGCTCAAATGATGGAGGCGAAAAACTGTTTTTT
TRBJ2-7	TRBV11-2	-	-	CASSLEHLHQHF	TGTGCCAGCAGCTTAGAACACCTGCATCAGCACTTC
TRBJ1-4	TRBV4-2	-	TRBD1	CASRDRGQGNEKLFF	TGTGCCAGCAGGGACAGGGGCCAGGGTAATGAAAAACTGTTTTTT
TRBJ2-5	TRBV5-1	-	-	CASSLPTSPETQYF	TGCGCCAGCAGCTTGCCCACTAGCCCAGAGACCCAGTACTTC
TRBJ2-7	TRBV28	-	-	CASSASSSPRSNEQYF	TGTGCCAGCAGTGCTTCTAGCTCCCCTCGGTCCAACGAGCAGTACTTC
TRBJ1-4	TRBV27	-	-	CASRGASPRLFF	TGTGCCAGCAGGGGGGCATCACCGCGCCTGTTTTTT
TRBJ1-5	TRBV5-5	-	TRBD1	CASSPTSDRGRSQPQHF	TGTGCCAGCAGCCCGACCTCAGACAGGGGGCGGAGTCAGCCCCAGCATTTT
TRBJ1-1	TRBV28	-	-	CASSLRSNTEAFF	TGTGCCAGCAGTTTACGCTCCAACACTGAAGCTTTCTTT
TRBJ1-2	TRBV5-4	-	-	CASSLEQGANYGYTF	TGTGCCAGCAGCTTGGAACAGGGCGCTAACTATGGCTACACCTTC
TRBJ2-7	TRBV30	-	-	CAWTVRYEQYF	TGTGCCTGGACAGTAAGGTACGAGCAGTACTTC
TRBJ2-5	TRBV2	-	TRBD1	CASALGTVQETQYF	TGTGCCAGCGCCCTAGGGACAGTCCAAGAGACCCAGTACTTC
TRBJ2-1	TRBV9	-	-	CASSVGPYNEQFF	TGTGCCAGCAGCGTAGGTCCTTACAATGAGCAGTTCTTC
TRBJ2-3	TRBV9	-	-	CASSVGQQYTDTQYF	TGTGCCAGCAGCGTAGGCCAACAGTACACAGATACGCAGTATTTT